This T cell receptor beta chain was captured by sequencing in a study of blood T cell repertoires in COVID-19. Turning to the study itself: Collection of acute and convalescent COVID-19 samples took place in the United States, Italy and Spain. PBMCs, B-cell-depleted T cells, or T cells were the source of the cDNA or gDNA that made up the material.

There are 15 residues in the CDR3. The trim removed 6 bases at V and 2 bases at J, leaving 5 bases unmatched. Germline CDR1 reads KGHSH; CDR2 reads LQKENI. Per the authors' pipeline: Scientists estimated how many nucleated cells there were by amplifying reference gene primers. Produced via immunoSEQ multiplex PCR; TCRdb's table is partial and in-frame only. V and J calls and clone size are given by that table; D and trimming were obtained from the DNA. The sample holds 20,000 or so clones; around nine tenths are singletons and the top ten take around 7.6%. The chain has TRBV18 and TRBJ2-5; 11 bases align to TRBD2. This TCR derives from a human donor with active COVID-19. The donor label of this sample is uncertain. The source material was peripheral blood. CDR3 in amino acids: CASSQTSGIQETQYF. CDR3 in DNA: TGTGCCAGCTCCCAGACTAGCGGGATACAAGAGACCCAGTACTTC.